These 14 T cell receptor beta chains were all obtained from the same sample, sequenced in a study of T-cell memory formation after mild COVID-19. TCRdb independently ran MiXCR on the 5' RACE reads; one entry per CDR3 protein. The table includes about 140,000 distinct CDR3 sequences, more than 14% detected once. Source material: PBMCs or a T cell subset sorted from them (not recorded which). These receptors all stem from an adult woman who had mild COVID-19 (a few samples of this study predate the infection). Cell type and time point are not known.

The chain combines TRBV7-9 with TRBJ2-2; D is unresolved. This CDR3 has 15 residues. Germline CDR1 reads SEHNR; CDR2 reads FQNEAQ (reference sequence). V was clipped by 1 base and J by 3 bases, with 9 bases between them. CDR3 region: CASSLVLGHTGELFF. Here the CDR3 DNA reads TGTGCCAGCAGCTTAGTCCTGGGTCACACCGGGGAGCTGTTTTTT.

The rearrangement joins TRBV7-9 to TRBJ1-1; possible D gene TRBD1, 6 bases. The CDR3 totals 15 residues. Trimming took 5 bases from V and 0 from J, leaving 13 bases between them. The germline CDR1 and CDR2 sequences are SEHNR and FQNEAQ (reference sequence). DNA of the CDR3: TGTGCCAGCAGCCCCCGGGGGCTAATGAACACTGAAGCTTTCTTT. Encoded protein: CASSPRGLMNTEAFF. Together with reference TRBV7-9 and TRBJ1-1, the CDR3 gives the full variable domain: DTGVSQNPRHKITKRGQNVTFRCDPISEHNRLYWYRQTLGQGPEFLTYFQNEAQLEKSRLLSDRFSAERPKGSFSTLEIQRTEQGDSAMYLCASSPRGLMNTEAFFGQGTRLTVV.

This clonotype turned up a few times. The chain uses TRBV12-3 or TRBV12-4 and TRBJ1-2; D gene ambiguous. The CDR3 is 13 residues long. Trimming took off 3 bases at V and 4 bases at J, with 9 bases between the two ends. The CDR3: CASSFQASYGYTF. The CDR3 DNA sequence: TGTGCCAGCAGTTTCCAGGCCAGCTATGGCTACACCTTC.

The gene calls are TRBV7-6 and TRBJ2-7, with TRBD2 matching 9 bases. Germline trimming cut 4 bases from V and 6 bases from J; bases unmatched to any gene: 13. Germline CDR1 reads SGHVS; CDR2 reads FNYEAQ. The CDR3 totals 16 residues. The CDR3 spells CASSYQGDLAGSEQYF. The CDR3 nucleotides are TGTGCCAGCAGCTATCAAGGGGACCTAGCGGGGAGCGAGCAGTACTTC.

This clonotype was observed a few times. The gene calls are TRBV13 and TRBJ1-1, with D unresolved. The ends were cut back, 1 base at V and 4 bases at J, with 10 bases in the middle. Germline CDR1 PRHDT, CDR2 FYEKMQ (reference sequence). CDR3 length: 14 residues. The chain's CDR3 is CASSLAVGGTEAFF. For the CDR3, the DNA is TGTGCCAGCAGCTTAGCGGTCGGTGGCACTGAAGCTTTCTTT.

This clonotype was found a few times. The chain uses TRBV5-1 and TRBJ2-7; D unresolved. The V gene lost 4 bases and the J gene lost 3 bases, with 14 bases spanning the gap. The CDR3 spans 14 residues. Germline V CDR1 and CDR2: SGHRS, YFSETQ. The CDR3 DNA sequence: TGCGCCAGCAGCCCAGAGGACGCGAGCTACGAGCAGTACTTC. This sequence encodes CASSPEDASYEQYF.

This chain's CDR3 is CASSLLAGWSNTGELFF. For the CDR3, the DNA is TGTGCCAGCAGCTTACTAGCGGGTTGGTCGAACACCGGGGAGCTGTTTTTT. The gene calls are TRBV7-2 and TRBJ2-2, with 8 bases matching TRBD2. The CDR3 is 17 amino acids. The ends lost 2 bases at V and 0 bases at J; junction bases unmatched: 5. Germline CDR1 SGHTA, CDR2 FQGNSA.

This clonotype was picked up a small number of times. DNA for the CDR3: TGTGCCAGCAGTTACGGGCCCCGCGGCCAGCCAAGGCTCAATGAGCAGTTCTTC. Protein: CASSYGPRGQPRLNEQFF. The gene calls are TRBV6-2 or TRBV6-3 and TRBJ2-1; no firm D call. Trimming took off 2 bases at V and 6 bases at J, with 23 bases between the two ends. CDR1 MNHEY and CDR2 SVGEGT come from the germline V gene. The CDR3 length is 18 residues.

This clonotype was observed a handful of times. The gene calls are TRBV4-2 and TRBJ1-3; no definite D call. Trimming took 2 bases from V and 0 from J, leaving 11 bases between them. Germline CDR1 is LGHNA and CDR2 is YNFKEQ. The CDR3 totals 16 residues. CDR3 DNA: TGTGCCAGCAGCCAATCCTTCGGGTCCTCTGGAAACACCATATATTTT. This translates into CASSQSFGSSGNTIYF.

This clonotype was seen a handful of times. The chain combines TRBV6-5 with TRBJ2-3, with a weak D call TRBD2 (7 bases). Trimming left V 10 bases short and J 1 base short, with 12 bases between. Germline-derived CDR1 and CDR2 are MNHEY and SVGAGI. This CDR3 is built from 13 residues. CDR3 residues: CATKGGGTDTQYF. In nucleotides, the CDR3 is TGTGCCACCAAGGGGGGGGGCACAGATACGCAGTATTTT.

The chain couples TRBV6-5 to TRBJ2-5, with 7 positions matching TRBD2. V gave up 5 bases and J gave up 4 bases; unmatched junction bases: 10. The CDR3 length is 15 residues. Germline values: CDR1 MNHEY, CDR2 SVGAGI. The CDR3 is CASSRGLGGGETQYF. The CDR3 DNA follows: TGTGCCAGCAGTCGAGGACTAGGAGGTGGAGAGACCCAGTACTTC.

This clonotype was detected ten times or more. The V gene is TRBV6-2 or TRBV6-3, the J gene TRBJ2-3, with 7 nucleotides matching TRBD1. CDR1 is MNHEY, CDR2 SVGEGT, per germline. Losses at the gene ends were 0 bases for V and 1 base for J; bases not matched to a gene: 1. This CDR3 has 15 residues. The CDR3 region is CASSYSGQGTDTQYF. CDR3 in DNA: TGTGCCAGCAGTTACTCCGGACAGGGCACAGATACGCAGTATTTT.

This clonotype was seen a few times. The V and J genes are TRBV20-1 and TRBJ2-7; D may be TRBD2 (6 bases). The CDR3 is 11 amino acids. The V end lost 5 bases, the J end lost 6 bases, and 11 bases lay between the germline ends. Germline V CDR1 and CDR2: DFQATT, SNEGSKA (reference sequence). This CDR3 reads CSALDYPEQYF. In DNA form, the CDR3 reads TGCAGTGCTCTGGACTATCCCGAGCAGTACTTC.

This clonotype appeared a few times. DNA of the CDR3: TGTGCCAGCAGTTACGCCAAAAGGGACGGTCAAGAGACCCAGTACTTC. Translation: CASSYAKRDGQETQYF. This rearrangement joins TRBV6-5 to TRBJ2-5; either TRBD1 or TRBD2 may supply D (5 bases each). The CDR3 spans 16 residues. V was shortened by 2 bases and J by 2 bases, with 15 bases between the two germline ends. Germline loops: CDR1 MNHEY, CDR2 SVGAGI.